This T cell receptor beta chain was sequenced in a study of CD8 T cells in Susac syndrome. The authors reverse transcribed 0.5 to 1 ug RNA with random hexamers. Amplification of TCR beta CDR3 across 54 Vbeta and 13 Jbeta was performed with immunoSEQ multiplex PCR. TCRdb itself ran the immunoSEQ multiplex PCR reads through MiXCR, one entry per CDR3 protein. This sample has 69,000 or so distinct CDR3 sequences, with about 94% found just once. The multiple sclerosis control group consisted of treatment-naive patients whose relapsing-remitting disease, which was either stable or active, fulfilled revised McDonald criteria. Per germline, CDR1 DFQATT and CDR2 SNEGSKA (reference sequence). The CDR3 is 11 residues long. V was cut by 6 bases and J by 7 bases, with 12 bases left in between.

Sequencing was done on a sample of CD8+ T cells from PBMCs. This TCR derives from a human donor with multiple sclerosis. This chain uses TRBV20-1 with TRBJ1-2, with a tentative D call TRBD1 (6 bases). The CDR3 here is CSARGGSGYTF. CDR3 in DNA: TGCAGTGCGCGAGGGGGTTCTGGCTACACCTTC.